The 9 T cell receptor beta chains listed next were all sequenced from one sample in a study of control samples from healthy donors and cancer patients. The protocol was immunoSEQ multiplex PCR, while the TCRdb copy is restricted to in-frame clones and leaves out a portion. The sample yields about 140,000 clones, approximately 94% seen once. The sequencing sample was made of blood. The receptor source for this set is a man in his forties in good health.

This clone showed up just once. This rearrangement joins TRBV4-1 to TRBJ1-1; D gene ambiguous. This CDR3 has 14 amino acids. Germline V gene lookup returns CDR1 MGHRA and CDR2 YSYEKL. The V and J ends lost 0 bases and 1 base respectively, with 6 bases between them. CDR3 in DNA: TGCGCCAGCAGCCAAGATAGAAGGAACACTGAAGCTTTCTTT. Amino acid sequence: CASSQDRRNTEAFF.

This clone occurred once. The chain combines TRBV19 with TRBJ2-7; TRBD1 agrees at 9 bases. The trim removed 3 bases at V and 1 base at J, leaving 1 base unmatched. Germline loops: CDR1 LNHDA, CDR2 SQIVND (reference sequence). The CDR3 totals 14 residues. In nucleotides, the CDR3 is TGTGCCAGTAGTATGACAGGGGGGTCCTACGAGCAGTACTTC. This sequence encodes CASSMTGGSYEQYF.

This chain joins TRBV28 and TRBJ2-3; 7 positions agree with TRBD2. The junction had 0 bases not matched to a gene; V was cut back by 2 bases and J by 1 base. Germline V gives CDR1 MDHEN, CDR2 SYDVKM. The CDR3 is 14 amino acids. The chain's CDR3 is CASSLTSGTDTQYF. CDR3 DNA: TGTGCCAGCAGTTTAACTAGCGGCACAGATACGCAGTATTTT.

This chain uses TRBV11-2 with TRBJ1-4; a weak D match, TRBD1 (5 bases). Germline CDR1 is SGHAT and CDR2 is FQNNGV. There are 13 residues in the CDR3. Trimming pared 8 bases from V and 8 bases from J, leaving 15 bases between. CDR3 DNA sequence: TGTGCCAGCGGATCAGGGTTGCGGGAAAAACTGTTTTTT. It codes for CASGSGLREKLFF.

The gene calls are TRBV10-3 and TRBJ2-3; D is ambiguous. V shed 0 bases and J shed 0 bases, with 7 bases lying between them. The CDR3 totals 15 residues. Germline V gives CDR1 ENHRY, CDR2 SYGVKD. CDR3 sequence (DNA): TGTGCCATCAGTGAGTCGAGAACTAGCACAGATACGCAGTATTTT. Its translation is CAISESRTSTDTQYF.

This sequence joins TRBV7-6 and TRBJ2-1; 12 nucleotides match TRBD2. The CDR3 is 15 residues long. Germline CDR1 is SGHVS and CDR2 is FNYEAQ. Trimming took 5 bases from V and 2 from J; bases not matched to a gene: 1. In DNA form, the CDR3 reads TGTGCCAGCAGCCCTAGCGGGGGGGCCTACAATGAGCAGTTCTTC. Protein: CASSPSGGAYNEQFF.

The V call is TRBV3-1 (or the pseudogene TRBV3-2), the J call TRBJ1-2, with 10 bases aligning to TRBD1. Germline CDR1 and CDR2: LGHDT and YNNKEL (reference sequence). The CDR3 spans 14 residues. The V segment lost 1 base and the J segment 4 bases; nucleotides outside the gene matches: 0. DNA of the CDR3: TGTGCCAGCAGCCAAGGGGACAGGGGCTATGGCTACACCTTC. As protein: CASSQGDRGYGYTF.

The chain employs TRBV5-6 and TRBJ1-4, with 8 nucleotides matching TRBD1. The CDR3 runs to 16 residues. Germline V lookup: CDR1 SGHDT, CDR2 YYEEEE. J was trimmed by 3 bases and V by 2 bases; bases with no gene match: 6. CDR3 DNA sequence: TGTGCCAGCAGCTTCAGGGGGCTCATGGCTAATGAAAAACTGTTTTTT. It specifies CASSFRGLMANEKLFF.

This clone was seen just once. This rearrangement joins TRBV5-1 to TRBJ1-1, with D maybe TRBD1 (6 bases). The CDR3 extends over 16 amino acids. The germline V and J ends were trimmed by 1 base and 0 bases, with 13 bases remaining between them. Germline V lookup: CDR1 SGHRS, CDR2 YFSETQ. This chain's CDR3 is CASSLLGHLMNTEAFF. In DNA, the CDR3 is TGCGCCAGCAGCTTGTTGGGACACCTAATGAACACTGAAGCTTTCTTT.